The rows below give T cell receptor beta chains drawn from one sample of a study of identical twins. Using its own MiXCR run on the 5' RACE reads, TCRdb lists one record per CDR3 protein. The table has 200,000 to 250,000 distinct CDR3 sequences, 7.5% seen once. The same data also went into a second study, on yellow fever vaccine responses in identical twins.

Sequenced: CD8+ T cells sorted from blood. The receptors were gathered from a woman aged 18-29 years in good health. Both conserved end residues are part of each CDR3. Each record gives: V gene, J gene, D gene, clone size, CDR3 protein, CDR3 DNA. D genes are given only for firm matches. Size values are once, few and many counts, or a class for expanded clones, and some rows have none.

v_call: TRBV12-3/TRBV12-4; j_call: TRBJ2-7; d_call: -; clone_size: many; cdr3_aa: CASSLIAGREGDEQYF; cdr3_nt: TGTGCCAGCAGTTTAATTGCCGGCAGGGAAGGGGACGAGCAGTACTTC
v_call: TRBV7-2; j_call: TRBJ2-5; d_call: -; clone_size: many; cdr3_aa: CASTMWGPQETQYF; cdr3_nt: TGTGCCAGCACCATGTGGGGACCCCAAGAGACCCAGTACTTC
v_call: TRBV6-1; j_call: TRBJ2-1; d_call: TRBD2; clone_size: -; cdr3_aa: CASSGTSGSVHNEQFF; cdr3_nt: TGTGCCAGCAGTGGGACTAGCGGGAGTGTCCACAATGAGCAGTTCTTC
v_call: TRBV15; j_call: TRBJ1-2; d_call: TRBD1; clone_size: many; cdr3_aa: CATSRSRDRAANYGYTF; cdr3_nt: TGTGCCACCAGCAGAAGCCGGGACAGGGCGGCTAACTATGGCTACACCTTC
v_call: TRBV3-1; j_call: TRBJ2-1; d_call: TRBD1; clone_size: -; cdr3_aa: CASSQLGGQGPYNEQFF; cdr3_nt: TGTGCCAGCAGCCAACTAGGGGGACAGGGCCCCTACAATGAGCAGTTCTTC
v_call: TRBV27; j_call: TRBJ1-1; d_call: -; clone_size: many; cdr3_aa: CASSLYPNTEAFF; cdr3_nt: TGTGCCAGCAGTTTGTACCCGAACACTGAAGCTTTCTTT
v_call: TRBV9; j_call: TRBJ2-5; d_call: -; clone_size: few; cdr3_aa: CASSVFGGLETQYF; cdr3_nt: TGTGCCAGCAGCGTATTTGGGGGCTTGGAGACCCAGTACTTC
v_call: TRBV24-1; j_call: TRBJ2-1; d_call: -; clone_size: -; cdr3_aa: CATGAGISYNEQFF; cdr3_nt: TGTGCCACCGGGGCAGGCATTTCCTACAATGAGCAGTTCTTC
v_call: TRBV12-3/TRBV12-4; j_call: TRBJ2-1; d_call: -; clone_size: many; cdr3_aa: CASRDRVYNEQFF; cdr3_nt: TGTGCCAGCCGGGACCGAGTGTACAATGAGCAGTTCTTC
v_call: TRBV3-1; j_call: TRBJ2-5; d_call: -; clone_size: many; cdr3_aa: CASSQDIEIVQETQYF; cdr3_nt: TGTGCCAGCAGCCAAGATATCGAGATAGTCCAAGAGACCCAGTACTTC
v_call: TRBV29-1; j_call: TRBJ2-2; d_call: TRBD2; clone_size: -; cdr3_aa: CSVEGSGGGELFF; cdr3_nt: TGCAGCGTTGAAGGTTCGGGGGGCGGGGAGCTGTTTTTT
v_call: TRBV11-3; j_call: TRBJ2-1; d_call: -; clone_size: few; cdr3_aa: CASSLVTDPRSEQFF; cdr3_nt: TGTGCCAGCAGCTTAGTGACAGACCCGCGGAGTGAGCAGTTCTTC
v_call: TRBV7-9; j_call: TRBJ1-4; d_call: -; clone_size: many; cdr3_aa: CASSSGPEKLFF; cdr3_nt: TGTGCCAGCAGCTCAGGGCCCGAAAAACTGTTTTTT
v_call: TRBV4-1; j_call: TRBJ2-7; d_call: TRBD2; clone_size: -; cdr3_aa: CASSLRLADEQYF; cdr3_nt: TGCGCCAGCAGCCTAAGACTAGCGGACGAGCAGTACTTC
v_call: TRBV5-1; j_call: TRBJ2-5; d_call: TRBD1; clone_size: many; cdr3_aa: CASSPEGDRQYF; cdr3_nt: TGCGCCAGCAGCCCCGAGGGGGACAGGCAGTACTTC
v_call: TRBV27; j_call: TRBJ2-3; d_call: TRBD1; clone_size: many; cdr3_aa: CASSSRDRVTDTQYF; cdr3_nt: TGTGCCAGCAGTTCCCGGGACAGGGTCACAGATACGCAGTATTTT